This T cell receptor beta chain was captured in a study of a mutant IDH1 vaccine in newly diagnosed glioma. In the study overall: Males made up about 60% and females roughly 40% of treated patients, whose mean age was around 40 years. Most patients had received both radiotherapy and temozolomide, the prior options being radiotherapy, temozolomide, or both.

Sequencing was performed with immunoSEQ multiplex PCR; in TCRdb, only in-frame clones are kept and a portion is missing. The top ten hold roughly 5.6% of the sample, which has around 61,000 clones, over 70% seen once. The time point here: week 47, end of study. The content of each vaccine dose was 300 ug of mutant IDH1 20-mer peptide, and topical imiquimod accompanied it. Concerning this clone itself: Its target is unknown.

Trimming pared 2 bases from V and 5 bases from J, leaving 13 bases between. Germline V CDR1 and CDR2: SGHNT, YYREEE (reference sequence). There are 14 residues in the CDR3. The sequence came from a man aged 50-59 years with glioma. The chain carries TRBV5-4 and TRBJ1-2; D is perhaps TRBD1 (6 bases). The sample was PBMCs, taken from a glioma patient whose treatment included an IDH1 peptide vaccine. CDR3 nucleotide sequence: TGTGCCAGCAGCTTACTGGCAGGGGAATATGGCTACACCTTC. This translates into CASSLLAGEYGYTF.